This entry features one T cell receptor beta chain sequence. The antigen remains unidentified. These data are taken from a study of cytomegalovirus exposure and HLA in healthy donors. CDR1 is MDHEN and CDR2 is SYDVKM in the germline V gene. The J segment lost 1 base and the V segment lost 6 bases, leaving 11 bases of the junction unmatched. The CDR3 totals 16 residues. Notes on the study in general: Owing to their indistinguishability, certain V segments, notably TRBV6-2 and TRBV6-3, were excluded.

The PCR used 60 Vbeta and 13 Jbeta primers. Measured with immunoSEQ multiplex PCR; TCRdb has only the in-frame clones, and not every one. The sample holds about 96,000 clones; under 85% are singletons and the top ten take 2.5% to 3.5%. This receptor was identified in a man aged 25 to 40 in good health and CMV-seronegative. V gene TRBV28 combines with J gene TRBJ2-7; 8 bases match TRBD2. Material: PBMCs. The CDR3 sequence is CASRPGGDPRSYEQYF. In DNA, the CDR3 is TGTGCCAGCAGACCCGGGGGGGACCCGAGATCCTACGAGCAGTACTTC.